Here is one T cell receptor beta chain with its context. Its antigen is unidentified. This CDR3 is built from 13 residues. V was cut by 5 bases and J by 3 bases, with 11 bases left in between. Germline CDR1 SEHNR, CDR2 FQNEAQ (reference sequence). The data were taken from a study of response to subunit inactivated influenza vaccine. Study-level results: Only a handful of new T cells, the authors suggested, are recruited with each seasonal influenza vaccination.

A single record per CDR3 protein comes from TCRdb applying MiXCR to the RT-PCR reads. This table has 550,000 to 650,000 distinct CDR3 sequences, about 10% appearing once. The source material was PBMCs from blood, sampled on the day of vaccination. The J gene is TRBJ2-7, the V gene TRBV7-9; D remains ambiguous. This sequence originates from a man over 45 who received an inactivated influenza vaccine. CDR3 region: CASSPGSFYEQYF. CDR3 DNA: TGTGCCAGCAGCCCAGGTTCGTTCTACGAGCAGTACTTC.